This section outlines one T cell receptor beta chain sequence together with its context. Germline CDR1 and CDR2: SGHAT and FQNNGV. This CDR3 has 14 amino acids. V was clipped by 2 bases and J by 2 bases, with 8 bases between them. These data are taken from a study of blood T cell repertoires in COVID-19. On the study more broadly: Donors in the United States, Italy and Spain gave samples during acute or convalescent COVID-19. The cDNA or gDNA used as material had been derived from T cells, B-cell-depleted T cells, or PBMCs.

Authors' processing steps: Nucleated cell counts were estimated from reference gene primer amplification. Only in-frame clones appear in the TCRdb table, and some are missing; sequencing was by immunoSEQ multiplex PCR. The DNA was the basis for D and trimming; V, J and clone size are from that table. The table lists roughly 72,000 clones, around 90% of them singletons. The TCR sequence derives from a human donor in a cohort sampled during active COVID-19. This chain connects TRBV11-2 to TRBJ2-3; D is ambiguous. The sequencing sample was made of peripheral blood. Here the CDR3 reads CASSLSGSTDTQYF. Here the CDR3 DNA reads TGTGCCAGCAGCTTATCCGGTTCCACAGATACGCAGTATTTT. The whole variable domain, remainder taken from reference TRBV11-2 and TRBJ2-3, is EAGVAQSPRYKIIEKRQSVAFWCNPISGHATLYWYQQILGQGPKLLIQFQNNGVVDDSQLPKDRFSAERLKGVDSTLKIQPAKLEDSAVYLCASSLSGSTDTQYFGPGTRLTVL.